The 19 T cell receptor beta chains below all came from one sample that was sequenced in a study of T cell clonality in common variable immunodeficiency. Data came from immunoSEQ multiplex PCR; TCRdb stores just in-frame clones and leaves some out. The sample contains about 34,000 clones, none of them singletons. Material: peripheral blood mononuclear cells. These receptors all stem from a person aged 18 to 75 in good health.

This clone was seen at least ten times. CDR3 bases read: TGCGCCAGCAATATGGAGGCGGAGCGGGAGGACCAAAGCTCCTACGAG. Translated, it gives CASNMEAEREDQSSYE. The whole CDR3 region reads CASNMEAEREDQSSYEQYF. V usage is TRBV23-1 and J usage is TRBJ2-7, with TRBD2 identical over 9 bases. The missing CDR3 end, 3 residues past where the read stops, is filled in from the germline J gene. TRBV23-1 is placed among ORFs of uncertain function. This CDR3 is 19 amino acids long. V shed 7 bases and J 0 bases; nucleotides not matched to a gene: 19.

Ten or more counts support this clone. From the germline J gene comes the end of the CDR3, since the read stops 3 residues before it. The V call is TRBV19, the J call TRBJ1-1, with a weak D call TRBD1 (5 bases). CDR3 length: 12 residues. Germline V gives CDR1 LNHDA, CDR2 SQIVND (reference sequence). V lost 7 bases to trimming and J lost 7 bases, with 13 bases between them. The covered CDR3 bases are TGTGCCAGTACCGACATTACAGGTGAA. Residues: CASTDITGE. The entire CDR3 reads CASTDITGEAFF.

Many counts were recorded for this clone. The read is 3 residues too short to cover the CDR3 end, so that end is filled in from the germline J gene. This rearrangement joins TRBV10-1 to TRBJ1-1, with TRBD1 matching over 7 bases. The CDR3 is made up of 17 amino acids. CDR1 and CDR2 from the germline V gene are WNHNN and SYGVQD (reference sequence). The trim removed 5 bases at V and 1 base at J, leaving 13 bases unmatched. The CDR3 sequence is CASSPTPRGRSNTEAFF. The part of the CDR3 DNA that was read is TGCGCCAGCAGTCCAACTCCCAGGGGGAGGTCGAACACTGAA.

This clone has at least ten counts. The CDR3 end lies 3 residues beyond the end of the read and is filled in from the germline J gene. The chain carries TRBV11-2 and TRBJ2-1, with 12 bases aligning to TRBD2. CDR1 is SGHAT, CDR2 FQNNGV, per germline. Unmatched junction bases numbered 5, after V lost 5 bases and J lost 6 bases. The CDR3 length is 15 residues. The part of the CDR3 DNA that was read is TGTGCCAGCAGCCTGGGACTAGCGGGTTTCAATGAG. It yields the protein CASSLGLAGFNE. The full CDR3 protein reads CASSLGLAGFNEQFF.

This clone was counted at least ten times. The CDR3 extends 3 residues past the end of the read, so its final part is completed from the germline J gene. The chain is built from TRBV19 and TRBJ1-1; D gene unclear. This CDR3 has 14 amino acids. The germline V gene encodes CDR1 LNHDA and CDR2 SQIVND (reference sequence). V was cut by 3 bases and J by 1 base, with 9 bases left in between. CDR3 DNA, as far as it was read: TGTGCCAGTAGTATCTTTGACTGGAACACTGAA. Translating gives CASSIFDWNTE. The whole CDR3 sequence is CASSIFDWNTEAFF.

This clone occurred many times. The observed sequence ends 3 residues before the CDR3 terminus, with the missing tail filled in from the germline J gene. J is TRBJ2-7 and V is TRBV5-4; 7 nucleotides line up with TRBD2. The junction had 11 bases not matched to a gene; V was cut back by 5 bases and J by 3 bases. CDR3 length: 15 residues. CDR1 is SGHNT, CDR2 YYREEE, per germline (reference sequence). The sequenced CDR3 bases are TGTGCCAGCAGTAAGCTAGCCCGGGGGGACTACGAG. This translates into CASSKLARGDYE. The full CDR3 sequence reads CASSKLARGDYEQYF.

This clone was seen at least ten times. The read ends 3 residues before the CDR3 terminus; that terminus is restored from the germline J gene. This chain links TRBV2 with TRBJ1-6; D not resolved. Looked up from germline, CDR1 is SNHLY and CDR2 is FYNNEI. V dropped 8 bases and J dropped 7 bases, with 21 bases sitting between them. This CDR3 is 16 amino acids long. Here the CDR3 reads CASHKQPSLLNSPLHF. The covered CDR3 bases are TGTGCCAGCCATAAACAGCCATCCTTGTTAAATTCACCC.

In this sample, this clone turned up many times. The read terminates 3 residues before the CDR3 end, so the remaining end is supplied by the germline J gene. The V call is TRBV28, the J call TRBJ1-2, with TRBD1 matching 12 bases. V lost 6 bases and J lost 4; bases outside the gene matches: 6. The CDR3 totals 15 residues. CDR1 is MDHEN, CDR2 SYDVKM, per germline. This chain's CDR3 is CASRPSGQGAYGYTF. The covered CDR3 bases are TGTGCCAGCAGACCCTCGGGACAGGGGGCCTATGGC.

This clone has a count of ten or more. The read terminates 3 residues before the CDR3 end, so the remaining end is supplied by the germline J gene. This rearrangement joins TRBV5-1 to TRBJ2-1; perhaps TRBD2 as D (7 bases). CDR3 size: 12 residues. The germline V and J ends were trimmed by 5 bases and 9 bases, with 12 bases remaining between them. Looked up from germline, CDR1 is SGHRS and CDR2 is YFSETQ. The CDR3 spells CASSWGGSEQFF. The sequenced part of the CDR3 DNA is TGCGCCAGCAGTTGGGGGGGCAGTGAG.

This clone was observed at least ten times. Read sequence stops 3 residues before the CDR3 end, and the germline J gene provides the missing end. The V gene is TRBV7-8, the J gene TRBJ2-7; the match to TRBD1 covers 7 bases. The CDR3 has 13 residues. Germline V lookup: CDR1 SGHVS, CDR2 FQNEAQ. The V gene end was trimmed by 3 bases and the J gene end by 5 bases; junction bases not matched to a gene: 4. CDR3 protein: CASSFGTEDEQYF. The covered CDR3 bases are TGTGCCAGCAGCTTCGGGACAGAGGACGAG.

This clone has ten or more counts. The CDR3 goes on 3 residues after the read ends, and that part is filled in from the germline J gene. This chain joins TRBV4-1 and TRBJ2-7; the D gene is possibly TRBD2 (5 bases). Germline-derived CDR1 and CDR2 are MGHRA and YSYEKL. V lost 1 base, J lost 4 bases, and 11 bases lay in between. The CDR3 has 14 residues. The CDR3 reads CASSQAEVGYEQYF. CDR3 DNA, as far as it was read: TGCGCCAGCAGCCAAGCGGAGGTAGGGTACGAG.

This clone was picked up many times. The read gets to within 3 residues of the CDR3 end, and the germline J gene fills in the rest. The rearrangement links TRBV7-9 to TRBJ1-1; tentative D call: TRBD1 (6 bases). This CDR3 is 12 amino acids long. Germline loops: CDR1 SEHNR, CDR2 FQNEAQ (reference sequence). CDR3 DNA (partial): TGTGCCAGCAGCTTAGCGGACAGAGTG. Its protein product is CASSLADRV. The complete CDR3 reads CASSLADRVAFF.

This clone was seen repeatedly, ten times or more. This chain's CDR3 is CASSDRDEQFF. Incomplete CDR3 DNA: TGCGCCAGCAGTGATCGGGATGAG. This chain uses TRBV10-2 with TRBJ2-1; D gene unclear. The CDR3 extends 3 residues past the end of the read, so its final part is completed from the germline J gene. The CDR3 contains 11 residues. Trimming stripped 3 bases from V and 8 bases from J, with 5 bases between. CDR1 and CDR2 (germline): WSHSY, SAAADI.

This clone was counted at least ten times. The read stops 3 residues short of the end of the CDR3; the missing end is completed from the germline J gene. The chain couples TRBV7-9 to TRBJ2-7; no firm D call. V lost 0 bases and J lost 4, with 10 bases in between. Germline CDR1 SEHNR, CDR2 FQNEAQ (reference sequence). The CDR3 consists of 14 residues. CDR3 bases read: TGTGCCAGCAGCTTAGCCGAGACATTGTACGAG. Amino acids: CASSLAETLYE. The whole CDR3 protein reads CASSLAETLYEQYF. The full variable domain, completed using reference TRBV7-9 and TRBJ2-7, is DTGVSQNPRHKITKRGQNVTFRCDPISEHNRLYWYRQTLGQGPEFLTYFQNEAQLEKSRLLSDRFSAERPKGSFSTLEIQRTEQGDSAMYLCASSLAETLYEQYFGPGTRLTVT.

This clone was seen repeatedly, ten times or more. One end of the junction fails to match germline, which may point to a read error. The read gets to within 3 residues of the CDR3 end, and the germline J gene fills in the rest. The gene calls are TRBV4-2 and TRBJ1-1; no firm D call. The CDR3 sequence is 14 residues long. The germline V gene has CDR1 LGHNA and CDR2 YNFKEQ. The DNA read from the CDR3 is TGCGCCAGCAGCCAAGAAGGGTTGCCCACTGAA. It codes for CASSQEGLPTE. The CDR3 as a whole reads CASSQEGLPTEAFF.

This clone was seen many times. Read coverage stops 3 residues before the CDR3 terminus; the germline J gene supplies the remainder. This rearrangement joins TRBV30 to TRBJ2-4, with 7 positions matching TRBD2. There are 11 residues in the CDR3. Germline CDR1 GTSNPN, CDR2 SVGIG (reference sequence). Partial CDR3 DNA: TGTGCCTCGGAGCGGGGCCGGGTT. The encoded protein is CASERGRV. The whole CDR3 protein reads CASERGRVQYF.

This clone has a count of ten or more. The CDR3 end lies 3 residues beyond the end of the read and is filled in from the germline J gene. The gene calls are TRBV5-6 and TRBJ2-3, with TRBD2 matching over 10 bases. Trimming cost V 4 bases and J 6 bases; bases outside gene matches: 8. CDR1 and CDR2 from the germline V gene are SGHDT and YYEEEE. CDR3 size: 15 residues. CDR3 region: CASSLSLAGSDTQYF. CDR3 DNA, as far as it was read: TGTGCCAGCAGCCTTTCACTAGCGGGGTCGGATACG.

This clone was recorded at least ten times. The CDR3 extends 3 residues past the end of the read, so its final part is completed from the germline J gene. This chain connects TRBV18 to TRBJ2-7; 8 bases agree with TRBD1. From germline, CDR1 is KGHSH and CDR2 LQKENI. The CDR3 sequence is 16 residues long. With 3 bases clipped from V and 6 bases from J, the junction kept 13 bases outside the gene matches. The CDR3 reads CASSPTGGQREGEQYF. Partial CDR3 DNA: TGTGCCAGCTCACCCACAGGGGGACAAAGGGAAGGCGAG.

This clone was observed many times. Partial CDR3 DNA: TGCAGCGTTGAGTCTTCGGATGAG. Protein: CSVESSDE. The CDR3, in full, reads CSVESSDEQFF. This sequence joins TRBV29-1 and TRBJ2-1, with D uncertain. The read ends 3 residues shy of where the CDR3 ends; the end is completed using the germline J gene. This CDR3 is built from 11 residues. Trimming stripped 3 bases from V and 8 bases from J, with 8 bases between. CDR1 is SQVTM, CDR2 ANQGSEA, per germline.